The source of this TCR beta chain is a study of blood T cell repertoires in COVID-19. Study overall: Researchers got acute and convalescent COVID-19 samples from the United States, Italy and Spain.

The CDR3 spans 16 residues. CDR1 SQVTM and CDR2 ANQGSEA come from the germline V gene. With 8 bases clipped from V and 6 bases from J, the junction kept 18 bases outside the gene matches. This table comes from immunoSEQ multiplex PCR, and its TCRdb copy is limited to in-frame clones, with some not included. The sample has over 400,000 clones, 70% to 90% seen once. The TCR sequence derives from a woman aged 25 to 39 with active or convalescent COVID-19. Sequenced sample: peripheral blood. The rearrangement uses TRBV29-1 and TRBJ2-3; 9 nucleotides align to TRBD1. CDR3 loop: CSCYPVGTGLADTQYF. For the CDR3, the DNA is TGCAGCTGTTACCCGGTTGGGACAGGGTTGGCGGATACGCAGTATTTT.